The text below deals with one T cell receptor beta chain. Its antigen is undetermined. TCRdb's copy holds only in-frame clones and misses some; the assay was immunoSEQ multiplex PCR. The sample yields about 110,000 clones, more than 75% seen once. The CDR3 has 15 amino acids. The germline V gene has CDR1 SGHVS and CDR2 FQNEAQ. V lost 3 bases and J 0 bases, leaving 10 bases between the germline ends. The study drew the donors from its roughly 130-subject validation cohort, separate from the 666-subject first cohort. The sample originates from a study of cytomegalovirus exposure and HLA in healthy donors. The study, taken as a whole, reports: Subsequent analysis revealed that first-cohort TCR clusters tended to co-occur in the 95 to 150 validation repertoires.

The chain has TRBV7-8 and TRBJ2-3; tentative D call: TRBD1 (6 bases). The sequenced material came from PBMCs. The clonotype was recovered from a woman in her twenties or thirties in good health and CMV-seropositive. The CDR3 reads CASSFGQRSTDTQYF. The CDR3 nucleotides are TGTGCCAGCAGCTTCGGACAGAGAAGCACAGATACGCAGTATTTT.